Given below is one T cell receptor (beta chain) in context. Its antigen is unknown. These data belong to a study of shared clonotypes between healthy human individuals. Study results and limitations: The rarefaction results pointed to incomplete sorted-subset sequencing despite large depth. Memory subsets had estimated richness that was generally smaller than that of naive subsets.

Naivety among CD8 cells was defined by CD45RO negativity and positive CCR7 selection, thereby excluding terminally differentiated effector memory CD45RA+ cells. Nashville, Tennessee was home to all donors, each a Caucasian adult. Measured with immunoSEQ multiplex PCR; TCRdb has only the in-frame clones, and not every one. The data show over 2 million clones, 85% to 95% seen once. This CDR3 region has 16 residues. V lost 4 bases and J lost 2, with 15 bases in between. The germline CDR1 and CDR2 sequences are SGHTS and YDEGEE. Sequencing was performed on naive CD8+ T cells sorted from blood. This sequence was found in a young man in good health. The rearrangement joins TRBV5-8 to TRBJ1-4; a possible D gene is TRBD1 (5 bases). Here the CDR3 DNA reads TGTGCCAGCAGCCCCGGGACGGCCCCCACTAATGAAAAACTGTTTTTT. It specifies CASSPGTAPTNEKLFF.